This is a list of T cell receptor beta chains from one sample in a study of cytomegalovirus exposure and HLA in healthy donors. The assay was immunoSEQ multiplex PCR, and TCRdb's table has in-frame clones only and misses some. The table includes 100,000 or so clones, around 79% detected once. The sequencing sample was made of PBMCs. The receptor source for this set is a woman in her 40s in good health and CMV-seronegative. Both conserved end residues are part of each CDR3. Each record gives: D gene, clone size, J gene, V gene, CDR3 DNA, CDR3 protein. A D gene is named only where the DNA matches it firmly. Expanded clones get a size class; other rows say once, few or many, or leave the size out.

d_gene: -; abundance: -; j_gene: TRBJ2-5; v_gene: TRBV7-2; CDR3nt: TGTGCCACCGGGGGAAGGGAAGGGGGCAAAGAGACCCAGTACTTC; CDR3aa: CATGGREGGKETQYF
d_gene: -; abundance: once; j_gene: TRBJ2-3; v_gene: TRBV28; CDR3nt: TGTGCCAGCAGTTTCCGGTTGGGGGAGGCAGATACGCAGTATTTT; CDR3aa: CASSFRLGEADTQYF
d_gene: -; abundance: -; j_gene: TRBJ2-1; v_gene: TRBV30; CDR3nt: TGTGCCTGGAGTGTATCAGGCAATGAGCAGTTCTTC; CDR3aa: CAWSVSGNEQFF
d_gene: TRBD1; abundance: -; j_gene: TRBJ1-3; v_gene: TRBV10-2; CDR3nt: TGCGCCAGCAGAGCCGGGACAGCTGGAAACACCATATATTTT; CDR3aa: CASRAGTAGNTIYF
d_gene: TRBD2; abundance: -; j_gene: TRBJ2-1; v_gene: TRBV5-1; CDR3nt: TGCGCCAGCAGCTTGGCCGGGACTAGCGGGAGCTACAATGAGCAGTTCTTC; CDR3aa: CASSLAGTSGSYNEQFF
d_gene: -; abundance: few; j_gene: TRBJ1-4; v_gene: TRBV19; CDR3nt: TGTGCCAGTAGTATTAGATACGGGTCCGAAAAACTGTTTTTT; CDR3aa: CASSIRYGSEKLFF
d_gene: -; abundance: -; j_gene: TRBJ1-3; v_gene: TRBV7-2; CDR3nt: TGTGCCAGCAGCTTAGAGTATTCGAGCTCTGGAAACACCATATATTTT; CDR3aa: CASSLEYSSSGNTIYF
d_gene: -; abundance: -; j_gene: TRBJ1-4; v_gene: TRBV7-9; CDR3nt: TGTGCCAGCAGCTTAGTCCACCGGGAAAAACTGTTTTTT; CDR3aa: CASSLVHREKLFF
d_gene: -; abundance: once; j_gene: TRBJ2-2; v_gene: TRBV5-1; CDR3nt: TGCGCCAGCAGCACCCGCCCGAGGGACACCGGGGAGCTGTTTTTT; CDR3aa: CASSTRPRDTGELFF
d_gene: -; abundance: -; j_gene: TRBJ2-1; v_gene: TRBV12-5; CDR3nt: TGTGCTAGTGGTTTGGTACGTTTTATCGGCGGGGGCCCACCCAATGAGCAGTTCTTC; CDR3aa: CASGLVRFIGGGPPNEQFF
d_gene: TRBD2; abundance: -; j_gene: TRBJ2-3; v_gene: TRBV11-2; CDR3nt: TGTGCCAGCAGCTTAGGGGTGGGAATAGCGGGGGGGACAGATACGCAGTATTTT; CDR3aa: CASSLGVGIAGGTDTQYF
d_gene: -; abundance: -; j_gene: TRBJ1-2; v_gene: TRBV4-3; CDR3nt: TGCGCCAGCAGCCAAGCGGAGTGGGTCAGCTCGGGCTACACCTTC; CDR3aa: CASSQAEWVSSGYTF
d_gene: TRBD1; abundance: -; j_gene: TRBJ2-5; v_gene: TRBV5-4; CDR3nt: TGTGCCAGCAGCCGCACGAAGGGGGCAGGGCCCGAGACCCAGTACTTC; CDR3aa: CASSRTKGAGPETQYF
d_gene: TRBD2; abundance: -; j_gene: TRBJ2-1; v_gene: TRBV4-1; CDR3nt: TGCGCCAGCAGCCAAGGCACTAGCGGACCATACAATGAGCAGTTCTTC; CDR3aa: CASSQGTSGPYNEQFF
d_gene: -; abundance: -; j_gene: TRBJ1-4; v_gene: TRBV6-5; CDR3nt: TGTGCCAGCGGGGGCGCAGATGAAAAACTGTTTTTT; CDR3aa: CASGGADEKLFF
d_gene: TRBD1; abundance: -; j_gene: TRBJ2-6; v_gene: TRBV23-1; CDR3nt: TGCGCCAGCAGTCAATCGGAGGAGACAGGGGCGCACTCTGGGGCCAACGTCCTGACTTTC; CDR3aa: CASSQSEETGAHSGANVLTF
d_gene: TRBD1; abundance: few; j_gene: TRBJ2-2; v_gene: TRBV10-3; CDR3nt: TGTGCCATCAGTGAGTCGCCCAGAGACAGGGGGCTAATGAACACCGGGGAGCTGTTTTTT; CDR3aa: CAISESPRDRGLMNTGELFF
d_gene: -; abundance: -; j_gene: TRBJ1-1; v_gene: TRBV10-3; CDR3nt: TGTGCCATCAGTGCGGGTGGGGGGGCGTCGAACACTGAAGCTTTCTTT; CDR3aa: CAISAGGGASNTEAFF
d_gene: -; abundance: few; j_gene: TRBJ1-2; v_gene: TRBV6-5; CDR3nt: TGTGCCAGCAGTTACTCCCTTGGGGCCGGCTATGGCTACACCTTC; CDR3aa: CASSYSLGAGYGYTF
d_gene: -; abundance: -; j_gene: TRBJ2-7; v_gene: TRBV10-3; CDR3nt: TGTGCCATCTGGAGTGGCGGACAGTTCTACGAGCAGTACTTC; CDR3aa: CAIWSGGQFYEQYF
d_gene: -; abundance: once; j_gene: TRBJ2-7; v_gene: TRBV18; CDR3nt: TGTGCCAGCTCACCAGGGCACCCTCGGACCTACGAGCAGTACTTC; CDR3aa: CASSPGHPRTYEQYF
d_gene: TRBD1; abundance: -; j_gene: TRBJ1-1; v_gene: TRBV6-5; CDR3nt: TGTGCCAGCAGTAACAACAGGGGGGACACTGAAGCTTTCTTT; CDR3aa: CASSNNRGDTEAFF
d_gene: -; abundance: -; j_gene: TRBJ1-1; v_gene: TRBV11-2; CDR3nt: TGTGCCAGCAGCTTAGTTAGAGGGAGGGACACTGAAGCTTTCTTT; CDR3aa: CASSLVRGRDTEAFF
d_gene: TRBD2; abundance: -; j_gene: TRBJ2-3; v_gene: TRBV5-4; CDR3nt: TGTGCCAGCAGCTTGCAGGGAGGGGTAGTAGATACGCAGTATTTT; CDR3aa: CASSLQGGVVDTQYF
d_gene: TRBD1; abundance: -; j_gene: TRBJ1-1; v_gene: TRBV7-2; CDR3nt: TGTGCCAGCAGCCAGGGGGCGCCCACTGAAGCTTTCTTT; CDR3aa: CASSQGAPTEAFF
d_gene: -; abundance: -; j_gene: TRBJ2-7; v_gene: TRBV11-2; CDR3nt: TGTGCCAGCAGCTTAGTGGGCAGGAGGGGCTACGAGCAGTACTTC; CDR3aa: CASSLVGRRGYEQYF
d_gene: -; abundance: few; j_gene: TRBJ1-4; v_gene: TRBV5-1; CDR3nt: TGCGCCAGCAGCTTGGTGGGGGAGGGTGAAAAACTGTTTTTT; CDR3aa: CASSLVGEGEKLFF
d_gene: -; abundance: -; j_gene: TRBJ2-1; v_gene: TRBV5-4; CDR3nt: TGTGCCAGTCAGATATTCGGGGGTGGTGAGCAGTTCTTC; CDR3aa: CASQIFGGGEQFF
d_gene: -; abundance: -; j_gene: TRBJ2-3; v_gene: TRBV7-6; CDR3nt: TGTGCCAGCAGCTTAGCTCAGCCGGAAGGGGCGCAAGATACGCAGTATTTT; CDR3aa: CASSLAQPEGAQDTQYF
d_gene: -; abundance: -; j_gene: TRBJ1-2; v_gene: TRBV4-1; CDR3nt: TGCGCCAGCAGCCAAGCCCGTAATTTAGGGGCTGGCTACACCTTC; CDR3aa: CASSQARNLGAGYTF
d_gene: -; abundance: few; j_gene: TRBJ1-1; v_gene: TRBV25-1; CDR3nt: TGTGCCAGCAGTGAATTGGAGGGTGAAGCTTTCTTT; CDR3aa: CASSELEGEAFF
d_gene: -; abundance: few; j_gene: TRBJ2-1; v_gene: TRBV6-4; CDR3nt: TGTGCCAGCAGTGATAAACAAGGGGTATCTGAGCAGTTCTTC; CDR3aa: CASSDKQGVSEQFF
d_gene: -; abundance: -; j_gene: TRBJ1-3; v_gene: TRBV28; CDR3nt: TGTGCCAGCAGTTTCCCTAAGAACTCTGGAAACACCATATATTTT; CDR3aa: CASSFPKNSGNTIYF
d_gene: TRBD1; abundance: few; j_gene: TRBJ2-3; v_gene: TRBV5-8; CDR3nt: TGTGCCAGCAGCCTTGGACAGGAGGTGGATACGCAGTATTTT; CDR3aa: CASSLGQEVDTQYF
d_gene: -; abundance: -; j_gene: TRBJ1-6; v_gene: TRBV14; CDR3nt: TGTGCCAGCAGCTCCTATGCCGACACCCTGGGCCATTCACCCCTCCACTTT; CDR3aa: CASSSYADTLGHSPLHF
d_gene: TRBD1; abundance: -; j_gene: TRBJ2-1; v_gene: TRBV5-1; CDR3nt: TGCGCCAGCAGCCCGGGACAGGGTTCCTACAATGAGCAGTTCTTC; CDR3aa: CASSPGQGSYNEQFF
d_gene: -; abundance: -; j_gene: TRBJ1-6; v_gene: TRBV9; CDR3nt: TGTGCCAGCAGCGTAGGACCTCCAGGGGATAATTCACCCCTCCACTTT; CDR3aa: CASSVGPPGDNSPLHF
d_gene: -; abundance: -; j_gene: TRBJ1-2; v_gene: TRBV7-8; CDR3nt: TGTGCCAGCAGCTTACGGGCAGGGGACATCAGCTATGGCTACACCTTC; CDR3aa: CASSLRAGDISYGYTF
d_gene: -; abundance: once; j_gene: TRBJ2-3; v_gene: TRBV7-2; CDR3nt: TGTGCCAGCAGCTTAGACCGGGGGGCCAGCACAGATACGCAGTATTTT; CDR3aa: CASSLDRGASTDTQYF
d_gene: -; abundance: -; j_gene: TRBJ2-3; v_gene: TRBV28; CDR3nt: TGTGCCAGCAGTTTATTGGGGAGTCTGAGCACAGATACGCAGTATTTT; CDR3aa: CASSLLGSLSTDTQYF
d_gene: -; abundance: -; j_gene: TRBJ2-1; v_gene: TRBV28; CDR3nt: TGTGCCAGCAGTTTAAGCCCTAAAAGTGAGCAGTTCTTC; CDR3aa: CASSLSPKSEQFF
d_gene: -; abundance: few; j_gene: TRBJ1-1; v_gene: TRBV2; CDR3nt: TGTGCCAGCAGTTTGGGTCGGGGGAACACTGAAGCTTTCTTT; CDR3aa: CASSLGRGNTEAFF
d_gene: TRBD1; abundance: few; j_gene: TRBJ2-7; v_gene: TRBV19; CDR3nt: TGTGCCAGTAGTCCCGCGGGACAGGGAAGGGGCGAGCAGTACTTC; CDR3aa: CASSPAGQGRGEQYF
d_gene: TRBD1; abundance: -; j_gene: TRBJ2-6; v_gene: TRBV2; CDR3nt: TGTGCCAGCAGCGAAGACCGGGACAGGGAAATCACTGGGGCCAACGTCCTGACTTTC; CDR3aa: CASSEDRDREITGANVLTF
d_gene: -; abundance: once; j_gene: TRBJ2-1; v_gene: TRBV6-1; CDR3nt: TGTGCCAGCAGTACCGTTACAGGGTCCTACAATGAGCAGTTCTTC; CDR3aa: CASSTVTGSYNEQFF
d_gene: TRBD1; abundance: -; j_gene: TRBJ2-5; v_gene: TRBV7-2; CDR3nt: TGTGCCAGCACCATTAACAGGGGAGAGACCCAGTACTTC; CDR3aa: CASTINRGETQYF
d_gene: -; abundance: -; j_gene: TRBJ2-3; v_gene: TRBV28; CDR3nt: TGTGCCAGCAGTTTTAGCGAGGGGACTAGCACAGATACGCAGTATTTT; CDR3aa: CASSFSEGTSTDTQYF
d_gene: TRBD2; abundance: -; j_gene: TRBJ2-2; v_gene: TRBV5-1; CDR3nt: TGCGCCAGCAGCTTGGTAGCGGGAGCCACCGGGGAGCTGTTTTTT; CDR3aa: CASSLVAGATGELFF